The clone carrying this T cell receptor (beta chain) showed up just a few times. Its antigen remains unidentified. MiXCR, applied by TCRdb to the 5' RACE reads, yields one record per CDR3 protein. The sample yields 1.5 million to 2 million distinct CDR3 sequences, around 29% seen once. This record belongs to a study of identical twins. Study results and caveats: There were fewer insertions in abundant cord blood beta clonotypes, but memory repertoires showed no such pattern.

Per the germline V gene, CDR1 is MNHEY and CDR2 is SVGAGI. The CDR3 is 13 amino acids. V was pared by 2 bases and J by 4 bases, with 6 bases between. The clonotype comes from a newborn girl in good health. Sequencing was carried out using cord blood. The genes are TRBV6-5 and TRBJ2-1, with no clear D. This CDR3 is CASSYVRYNEQFF. The CDR3 DNA sequence: TGTGCCAGCAGTTACGTTCGTTACAATGAGCAGTTCTTC.